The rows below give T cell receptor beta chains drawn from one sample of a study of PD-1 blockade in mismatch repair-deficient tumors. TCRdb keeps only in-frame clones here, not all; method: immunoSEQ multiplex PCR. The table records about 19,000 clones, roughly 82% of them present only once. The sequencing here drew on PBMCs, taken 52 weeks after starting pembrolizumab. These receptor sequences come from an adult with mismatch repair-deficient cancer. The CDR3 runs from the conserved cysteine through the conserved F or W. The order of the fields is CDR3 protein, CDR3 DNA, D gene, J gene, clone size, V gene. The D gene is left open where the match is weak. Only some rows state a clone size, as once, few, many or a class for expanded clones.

cdr3_aa: CATSRDVLEKLFF
cdr3_nt: TGTGCCACCAGCAGAGACGTACTTGAAAAACTGTTTTTT
d_call: -
j_call: TRBJ1-4
clone_size: -
v_call: TRBV15

cdr3_aa: CASSQPTATATNEKLFF
cdr3_nt: TGCGCCAGCAGCCAACCGACGGCGACAGCAACTAATGAAAAACTGTTTTTT
d_call: -
j_call: TRBJ1-4
clone_size: -
v_call: TRBV4-1

cdr3_aa: CASSVTGGSYNEQFF
cdr3_nt: TGTGCCAGCAGCGTCACAGGGGGCTCCTACAATGAGCAGTTCTTC
d_call: TRBD1
j_call: TRBJ2-1
clone_size: -
v_call: TRBV7-9

cdr3_aa: CATSRALPYSGANVLTF
cdr3_nt: TGTGCCACCAGCAGAGCCCTCCCTTACTCTGGGGCCAACGTCCTGACTTTC
d_call: -
j_call: TRBJ2-6
clone_size: -
v_call: TRBV15

cdr3_aa: CASSLTGGAGAVGYTF
cdr3_nt: TGTGCCAGCAGTTTAACTGGAGGGGCTGGGGCTGTTGGCTACACCTTC
d_call: -
j_call: TRBJ1-2
clone_size: -
v_call: TRBV28

cdr3_aa: CASSPARRGPTDTQYF
cdr3_nt: TGTGCCAGCAGTCCGGCACGCAGGGGGCCCACAGATACGCAGTATTTT
d_call: TRBD1
j_call: TRBJ2-3
clone_size: -
v_call: TRBV25-1

cdr3_aa: CASSLQGRFTEAFF
cdr3_nt: TGTGCCAGCAGCTTGCAGGGAAGGTTTACTGAAGCTTTCTTT
d_call: -
j_call: TRBJ1-1
clone_size: once
v_call: TRBV7-9

cdr3_aa: CASGGLAEVYEQFF
cdr3_nt: TGTGCCAGCGGGGGACTAGCGGAAGTTTACGAGCAGTTCTTC
d_call: TRBD2
j_call: TRBJ2-1
clone_size: -
v_call: TRBV2

cdr3_aa: CASSLGLAGDYEQYF
cdr3_nt: TGTGCCAGCAGCTTGGGATTAGCGGGAGACTACGAGCAGTACTTC
d_call: TRBD2
j_call: TRBJ2-7
clone_size: -
v_call: TRBV5-4

cdr3_aa: CASSSLDRVYNEQFF
cdr3_nt: TGTGCCAGCAGCTCCCTGGACAGGGTCTACAATGAGCAGTTCTTC
d_call: TRBD1
j_call: TRBJ2-1
clone_size: -
v_call: TRBV13

cdr3_aa: CASSFTGQGNEKLFF
cdr3_nt: TGTGCCAGCAGTTTTACGGGACAGGGTAATGAAAAACTGTTTTTT
d_call: TRBD1
j_call: TRBJ1-4
clone_size: -
v_call: TRBV28

cdr3_aa: CASSSILGRTYNEQFF
cdr3_nt: TGTGCCAGCAGTTCGATCCTCGGGAGAACCTACAATGAGCAGTTCTTC
d_call: -
j_call: TRBJ2-1
clone_size: -
v_call: TRBV27

cdr3_aa: CASSQEALRGNTIYF
cdr3_nt: TGTGCCAGCAGCCAAGAAGCCTTGCGTGGAAACACCATATATTTT
d_call: -
j_call: TRBJ1-3
clone_size: -
v_call: TRBV14

cdr3_aa: CASSLGRGRYATNEKLFF
cdr3_nt: TGTGCCAGCAGCCTGGGACGCGGCAGATATGCAACTAATGAAAAACTGTTTTTT
d_call: -
j_call: TRBJ1-4
clone_size: -
v_call: TRBV5-5

cdr3_aa: CASSVGVAGYEQYF
cdr3_nt: TGTGCCAGCAGCGTAGGGGTAGCGGGGTACGAGCAGTACTTC
d_call: TRBD2
j_call: TRBJ2-7
clone_size: few
v_call: TRBV9

cdr3_aa: CASSPDRGANYGYTF
cdr3_nt: TGTGCCAGCAGTCCCGACAGGGGCGCTAACTATGGCTACACCTTC
d_call: TRBD1
j_call: TRBJ1-2
clone_size: -
v_call: TRBV6-5

cdr3_aa: CASSLVVVNTEAFF
cdr3_nt: TGTGCCAGCAGCTTAGTTGTCGTGAACACTGAAGCTTTCTTT
d_call: -
j_call: TRBJ1-1
clone_size: -
v_call: TRBV7-2